The present T cell receptor (beta chain) was sequenced within a study of T cell responses to AZD1222 COVID-19 vaccine. Germline V gene data show CDR1 as SGHDT and CDR2 as YYEEEE. CDR3 length: 15 amino acids. With 3 bases clipped from V and 8 bases from J, the junction kept 10 bases outside the gene matches. In regard to this clone: Its antigen remains unidentified.

The table came from immunoSEQ multiplex PCR; TCRdb's copy has only in-frame clones and leaves some out. Among around 140,000 clones listed, about 90% were seen once. Study observations and caveats: Spike as a whole was targeted by vaccine-associated CD4 TCRs, dominant at 160-218 and 743-854.

V gene TRBV5-6 combines with J gene TRBJ2-1; TRBD2 agrees at 8 bases. This TCR came from an adult who received the MenACWY meningococcal vaccine as a control. This specimen consisted of peripheral blood, obtained 28 days after the second dose of the MenACWY control vaccine. The CDR3 sequence: CASSSTSGIGYEQFF. CDR3 in DNA: TGTGCCAGCAGCTCTACTAGCGGCATAGGCTATGAGCAGTTCTTC.